This T cell receptor beta chain was captured by sequencing in a study of blood T cell repertoires in COVID-19. The CDR3 has 15 residues. Per germline, CDR1 LNHDA and CDR2 SQIVND (reference sequence). Germline trimming cut 11 bases from V and 2 bases from J; bases unmatched to any gene: 6. As handled by the study authors: It was from reference gene primer amplification that nucleated cell counts were estimated. Clones were read by immunoSEQ multiplex PCR, and TCRdb kept only the in-frame ones, dropping some. The DNA gave D and trimming, while V, J and clone size come from that table. This table has 430,000 or so clones, around nine tenths appearing once. Enrolled through a virtual design, the participants were between 18 and 89 years of age and came from under 25 US areas. Which cohort a participant joined came from the clinical history participants gave.

Sequencing used PBMCs or T cells enriched from blood (not recorded which). This TCR was sampled from a woman aged 18-29 years who had been exposed to COVID-19. This chain connects TRBV19 to TRBJ2-2, with TRBD2 matching over 12 bases. The CDR3 sequence is CACRGLAGNTGELFF. CDR3 bases: TGTGCCTGTCGCGGACTAGCGGGAAACACCGGGGAGCTGTTTTTT.